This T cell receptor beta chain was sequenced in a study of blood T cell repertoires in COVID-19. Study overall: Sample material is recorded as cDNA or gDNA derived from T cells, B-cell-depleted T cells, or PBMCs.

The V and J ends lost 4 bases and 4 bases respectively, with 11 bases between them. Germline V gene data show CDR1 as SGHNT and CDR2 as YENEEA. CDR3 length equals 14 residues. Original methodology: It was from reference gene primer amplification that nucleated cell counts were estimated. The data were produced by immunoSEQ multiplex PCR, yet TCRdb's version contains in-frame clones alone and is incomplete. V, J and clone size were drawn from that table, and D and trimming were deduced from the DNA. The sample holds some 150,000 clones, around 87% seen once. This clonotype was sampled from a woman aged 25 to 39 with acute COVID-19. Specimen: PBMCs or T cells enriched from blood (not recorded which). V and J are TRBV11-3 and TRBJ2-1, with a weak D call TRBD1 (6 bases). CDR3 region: CASSSGVQYNEQFF. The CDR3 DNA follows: TGTGCCAGCAGCTCAGGGGTGCAGTACAATGAGCAGTTCTTC.